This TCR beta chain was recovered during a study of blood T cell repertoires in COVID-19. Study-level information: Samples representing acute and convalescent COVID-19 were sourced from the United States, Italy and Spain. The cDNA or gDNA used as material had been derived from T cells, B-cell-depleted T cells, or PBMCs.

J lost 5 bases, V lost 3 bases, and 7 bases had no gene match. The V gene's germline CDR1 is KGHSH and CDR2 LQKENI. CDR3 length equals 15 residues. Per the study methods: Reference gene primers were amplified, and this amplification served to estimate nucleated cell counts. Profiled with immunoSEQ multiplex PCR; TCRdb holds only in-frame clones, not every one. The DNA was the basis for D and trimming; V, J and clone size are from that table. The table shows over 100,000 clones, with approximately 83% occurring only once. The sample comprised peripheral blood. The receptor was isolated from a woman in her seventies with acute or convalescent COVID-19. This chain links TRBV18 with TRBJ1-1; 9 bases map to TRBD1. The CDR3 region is CASSPSGQGSTEAFF. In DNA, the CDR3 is TGTGCCAGCTCACCCTCTGGACAGGGGTCGACTGAAGCTTTCTTT.